This is a list of T cell receptor beta chains from one sample in a study of response to subunit inactivated influenza vaccine. Each CDR3 protein is one row after TCRdb ran MiXCR on the RT-PCR reads. The repertoire holds 500,000 to 600,000 distinct CDR3 sequences, with approximately 12% as singletons. The material sequenced was PBMCs from blood, taken on the day of vaccination. These receptors came from a man aged 50-59 years who received an inactivated influenza vaccine. The conserved cysteine and the conserved F or W are not part of the CDR3 here.

v_call	j_call	cdr3_aa
TRBV7-9	TRBJ2-7	ASSIGLNYEQY
TRBV4-2	TRBJ2-3	ASSQTDRGHTDTQY
TRBV7-2	TRBJ2-2	ASTYTGGHTGELF
TRBV6-5	TRBJ1-2	ATLSGDYGYT
TRBV9	TRBJ1-2	ASSPKMGGEPTNYGYT
TRBV9	TRBJ1-2	ASSQAPANYGYT
TRBV27	TRBJ1-1	ASSLSITVAGTEAF
TRBV4-2	TRBJ2-7	ASSQVARGSYEQY
TRBV7-9	TRBJ1-4	ASSLNDGDEKLF
TRBV10-3	TRBJ1-4	AISEILTNEKLF
TRBV6-2/TRBV6-3	TRBJ1-2	ASRKTGGNYGYT
TRBV7-2	TRBJ2-3	ASSASGQLSTDTQY
TRBV3-1	TRBJ2-2	ASSQGEGELF
TRBV28	TRBJ1-2	ASSTNRGQGYGYT
TRBV7-2	TRBJ1-1	ASAPRGPEAF
TRBV3-1	TRBJ2-2	ASNQGLAWAGELF
TRBV7-9	TRBJ2-1	ASSQGLAGYEQF
TRBV27	TRBJ1-1	ASSLWVGEYTEAF
TRBV12-3/TRBV12-4	TRBJ2-3	ASSFSAGGRLEY
TRBV28	TRBJ2-4	ASNIAKNIQY
TRBV20-1	TRBJ2-7	SARGGTDEQY
TRBV27	TRBJ2-2	ASSLGIGALFANTGELF
TRBV19	TRBJ2-1	ASSISRGNEQF
TRBV5-6	TRBJ2-1	ASSLTPAASSYNEQF
TRBV5-1	TRBJ1-4	ASSYTRGPNEKLF
TRBV11-3	TRBJ1-1	ASSPHQNTEAF
TRBV5-1	TRBJ2-2	ASSLEPRAPGELF
TRBV12-3/TRBV12-4	TRBJ1-4	ASRQGLGEKLF
TRBV29-1	TRBJ2-7	SVGWQGSAYEQY
TRBV5-1	TRBJ1-1	ASSLEVRAGTEAF
TRBV12-3/TRBV12-4	TRBJ2-7	ASSKVYEQY
TRBV7-2	TRBJ2-4	ASSPDYGSIQY
TRBV9	TRBJ2-1	ASSDPGGSTDNEQF
TRBV9	TRBJ2-7	ASSYAFQTEQY
TRBV6-2/TRBV6-3	TRBJ2-7	ASSSGQGAYYEQY
TRBV19	TRBJ1-1	ASKGSRNLDTEAF
TRBV9	TRBJ1-1	ASSAGQRTEAF
TRBV5-1	TRBJ2-7	ASRRTGGTGSPYEQY
TRBV5-1	TRBJ2-1	ASSLVVTSGANEQF
TRBV20-1	TRBJ2-5	STSGQRLETQY
TRBV6-5	TRBJ2-3	ASSYGDKSTDTQY
TRBV4-2	TRBJ2-7	ASSQEGAKVHEQY
TRBV19	TRBJ2-2	ASSNREGDGELF